A selection of T cell receptor beta chains follows, all from one sample in a study of preoperative IRX-2 immunotherapy in early breast cancer. Data came from immunoSEQ multiplex PCR; TCRdb stores just in-frame clones and leaves some out. The sample lists approximately 98,000 clones; approximately 90% were seen once. The sequencing used tumor tissue, collected after IRX-2 immunotherapy. These receptors were obtained from a human donor with breast cancer. CDR3s include the opening cysteine and the closing phenylalanine or tryptophan. The order of the fields is J gene, clone size, V gene, D gene, CDR3 protein, CDR3 DNA. D genes are given only for firm matches. Some rows have no size entry. The others give once, few or many, or a class for an expanded clone.

>TRBJ2-4|.|TRBV18|.
CASSPPGAKNIQYF
TGTGCCAGCTCACCACCGGGGGCCAAAAACATTCAGTACTTC
>TRBJ2-7|.|TRBV6-1|.
CASSEEVTAYEQYF
TGTGCCAGCAGTGAAGAGGTCACCGCCTACGAGCAGTACTTC
>TRBJ2-1|once|TRBV23-1|.
CASSLTTGNQYNEQFF
TGCGCCAGCAGCTTGACGACAGGTAACCAATACAATGAGCAGTTCTTC
>TRBJ1-3|.|TRBV28|.
CASSSAEGDLGGNTIYF
TGTGCCAGCAGTTCTGCGGAGGGGGATCTGGGCGGAAACACCATATATTTT
>TRBJ2-3|.|TRBV6-8|.
CATAAGSTDTQYF
TGTGCCACCGCGGCAGGGAGCACAGATACGCAGTATTTT
>TRBJ2-1|.|TRBV6-8|TRBD2
CASSSQLAGGTNEQFF
TGTGCCAGCAGTTCCCAACTAGCGGGGGGGACAAATGAGCAGTTCTTC
>TRBJ2-5|medium-sized|TRBV11-3|TRBD1
CASSQAGTGSAQYF
TGTGCCAGCAGCCAGGCCGGGACAGGGTCAGCCCAGTACTTC
>TRBJ1-5|.|TRBV7-4|TRBD1
CASSLGTGVASNQPQHF
TGTGCCAGCAGCTTAGGGACAGGGGTAGCGAGCAATCAGCCCCAGCATTTT
>TRBJ1-2|.|TRBV29-1|.
CSVGSVDNYGYTF
TGCAGCGTCGGGTCCGTGGATAACTATGGCTACACCTTC
>TRBJ2-2|once|TRBV28|.
CASSLLGSTNTGELFF
TGTGCCAGCAGTTTGCTTGGCAGCACGAACACCGGGGAGCTGTTTTTT
>TRBJ2-1|.|TRBV7-4|.
CASSLAWGSYNEQFF
TGTGCCAGCAGCCTAGCCTGGGGCTCCTACAATGAGCAGTTCTTC
>TRBJ2-7|.|TRBV19|.
CASSSRGGWDEQYF
TGTGCCAGTAGCTCACGAGGGGGTTGGGACGAGCAGTACTTC
>TRBJ2-5|.|TRBV18|.
CASSPGQETQYF
TGTGCCAGCTCACCAGGGCAGGAGACCCAGTACTTC
>TRBJ1-1|.|TRBV18|.
CASSLQKNTEAFF
TGTGCCAGCTCACTTCAGAAGAACACTGAAGCTTTCTTT
>TRBJ1-2|.|TRBV6-8|.
CASSQGPGSYGYTF
TGTGCCAGCAGTCAGGGACCTGGGAGCTATGGCTACACCTTC
>TRBJ2-3|.|TRBV5-1|.
CASSLGIGTNTQYF
TGCGCCAGCAGCTTGGGCATAGGCACAAATACGCAGTATTTT
>TRBJ2-5|.|TRBV6-4|TRBD2
CAISAGRGEQETQYF
TGTGCCATCAGTGCGGGGCGGGGGGAACAAGAGACCCAGTACTTC
>TRBJ2-1|.|TRBV18|.
CASSPGPDPGNEQFF
TGTGCCAGCTCACCGGGACCCGACCCGGGCAATGAGCAGTTCTTC
>TRBJ1-2|.|TRBV5-1|TRBD1
CASSSTGELYGYTF
TGCGCCAGCAGCTCGACAGGGGAGCTCTATGGCTACACCTTC
>TRBJ1-6|few|TRBV11-3|TRBD1
CASSAEDRGNSPLHF
TGTGCCAGCAGCGCTGAGGACAGGGGTAATTCACCCCTCCACTTT
>TRBJ2-3|.|TRBV28|.
CASSLERASGTDTQYF
TGTGCCAGCAGTTTAGAGCGGGCTTCAGGCACAGATACGCAGTATTTT
>TRBJ1-4|once|TRBV5-1|.
CASSFVGYNEKLFF
TGCGCCAGCAGCTTTGTGGGCTATAATGAAAAACTGTTTTTT
>TRBJ1-5|few|TRBV12-2|.
CATGSGGTGNSNQPQHF
TGTGCCACTGGGTCTGGCGGGACAGGGAATAGCAATCAGCCCCAGCATTTT
>TRBJ2-3|.|TRBV11-3|.
CASSLYGAGSTDTQYF
TGTGCCAGCAGCTTATATGGCGCAGGGAGCACAGATACGCAGTATTTT
>TRBJ1-3|.|TRBV7-7|.
CASSFTTPGNTIYF
TGTGCCAGCAGCTTCACTACCCCTGGAAACACCATATATTTT
>TRBJ1-1|.|TRBV19|TRBD1
CASRDRELGNTEAFF
TGTGCCAGCCGGGACAGGGAGTTGGGGAACACTGAAGCTTTCTTT
>TRBJ1-3|once|TRBV5-1|TRBD1
CASSLVGTGVSGNTIYF
TGCGCCAGCAGCTTGGTAGGGACAGGAGTCTCTGGAAACACCATATATTTT
>TRBJ2-7|.|TRBV6-8|.
CASSYGAGNYEQYF
TGTGCCAGCAGTTATGGGGCAGGGAACTACGAGCAGTACTTC
>TRBJ1-1|.|TRBV1|.
CASSQMPRSMNTEAFF
TGCGCCAGCAGCCAAATGCCCAGATCCATGAACACTGAAGCTTTCTTT
>TRBJ2-3|.|TRBV29-1|TRBD1
CSVDGERGRDTQYF
TGCAGCGTTGATGGGGAAAGGGGGCGAGATACGCAGTATTTT
>TRBJ2-5|.|TRBV29-1|TRBD2
CSAGGLDETQYF
TGCAGCGCCGGGGGACTAGACGAGACCCAGTACTTC
>TRBJ2-5|.|TRBV4-1|TRBD1
CASSLPGQGGVETQYF
TGCGCCAGCAGCCTACCGGGACAGGGGGGAGTGGAGACCCAGTACTTC
>TRBJ2-7|few|TRBV28|TRBD2
CASNPGGLYEQYF
TGTGCCAGCAACCCGGGAGGGCTCTACGAGCAGTACTTC
>TRBJ2-7|.|TRBV19|TRBD2
CASSLGLAGGGSYEQYF
TGTGCCAGTAGTCTCGGGCTAGCGGGAGGAGGGTCCTACGAGCAGTACTTC
>TRBJ2-3|.|TRBV5-1|.
CASSPAGRETLGDTQYF
TGCGCCAGCAGCCCCGCGGGGCGCGAAACTCTAGGGGATACGCAGTATTTT
>TRBJ2-2|.|TRBV28|TRBD1
CASSSYRGANTGELFF
TGTGCCAGCAGCAGTTACAGGGGCGCGAACACCGGGGAGCTGTTTTTT
>TRBJ1-1|.|TRBV19|TRBD1
CATYRQGLSTEAFF
TGTGCCACCTACAGACAGGGTTTGAGCACTGAAGCTTTCTTT
>TRBJ1-1|.|TRBV5-1|.
CASSNGYTGAPEAFF
TGCGCCAGCAGCAACGGATATACAGGAGCTCCTGAAGCTTTCTTT
>TRBJ1-5|.|TRBV2|.
CASSLDTFSNQPQHF
TGTGCCAGCAGTCTTGACACCTTTAGCAATCAGCCCCAGCATTTT
>TRBJ1-2|.|TRBV11-3|.
CASSLESLSGSYTF
TGTGCCAGCAGCTTGGAATCCCTATCGGGGAGCTACACCTTC
>TRBJ2-1|few|TRBV6-8|TRBD2
CASRTKPGLADNEQFF
TGTGCCAGCAGGACGAAACCGGGACTAGCGGACAATGAGCAGTTCTTC
>TRBJ1-2|.|TRBV4-1|.
CASSPSEMNYGYTF
TGCGCCAGCAGCCCCTCGGAGATGAACTATGGCTACACCTTC
>TRBJ1-2|.|TRBV19|TRBD1
CAARPGTGARNYGYTF
TGTGCCGCGCGTCCCGGGACAGGGGCCAGAAACTATGGCTACACCTTC
>TRBJ1-5|.|TRBV11-3|.
CASRPGRGSGGQPQHF
TGTGCCAGCAGACCAGGGAGAGGGAGTGGCGGTCAGCCCCAGCATTTT
>TRBJ2-7|once|TRBV6-8|.
CASNLQGYEQYF
TGTGCCAGCAACCTACAGGGCTACGAGCAGTACTTC
>TRBJ1-1|.|TRBV11-3|.
CASSQAAGQAREAFF
TGTGCCAGCAGCCAGGCGGCGGGTCAGGCCCGTGAAGCTTTCTTT
>TRBJ2-3|.|TRBV7-2|.
CASSFGETDTQYF
TGTGCCAGCAGCTTCGGCGAGACAGATACGCAGTATTTT